These 2 T cell receptor beta chains were sequenced from one sample in a study of identical twins. TCRdb called the 5' RACE reads again in MiXCR, with one record for every CDR3 protein. The sample includes around 240,000 distinct CDR3 sequences, 5.5% to 7% of them seen just once. This sample also appeared in a second study, on yellow fever vaccine responses in identical twins.

The material sequenced was memory (CD45RO+) T cells sorted from blood. These receptors came from a woman in her late teens or twenties in good health.

This clonotype was detected ten times or more. The V gene is TRBV15, the J gene TRBJ1-1; no definite D call. V was cut by 0 bases and J by 1 base, with 3 bases left in between. This CDR3 has 13 residues. In germline, CDR1 is LNHNV, CDR2 YYDKDF (reference sequence). CDR3 in amino acids: CATSREGNTEAFF. The CDR3 DNA follows: TGTGCCACCAGCAGAGAGGGGAACACTGAAGCTTTCTTT.

This clonotype has ten or more counts. The chain joins TRBV7-2 to TRBJ2-5; TRBD2 matches 7 bases. The CDR3 totals 14 residues. The V and J ends lost 2 bases and 4 bases, in that order; junction bases with no gene match: 4. CDR1 is SGHTA, CDR2 FQGNSA, per germline. The CDR3 DNA follows: TGTGCCAGCAGCTTAAAAGCTAGCGGAGAGACCCAGTACTTC. Its translation is CASSLKASGETQYF.